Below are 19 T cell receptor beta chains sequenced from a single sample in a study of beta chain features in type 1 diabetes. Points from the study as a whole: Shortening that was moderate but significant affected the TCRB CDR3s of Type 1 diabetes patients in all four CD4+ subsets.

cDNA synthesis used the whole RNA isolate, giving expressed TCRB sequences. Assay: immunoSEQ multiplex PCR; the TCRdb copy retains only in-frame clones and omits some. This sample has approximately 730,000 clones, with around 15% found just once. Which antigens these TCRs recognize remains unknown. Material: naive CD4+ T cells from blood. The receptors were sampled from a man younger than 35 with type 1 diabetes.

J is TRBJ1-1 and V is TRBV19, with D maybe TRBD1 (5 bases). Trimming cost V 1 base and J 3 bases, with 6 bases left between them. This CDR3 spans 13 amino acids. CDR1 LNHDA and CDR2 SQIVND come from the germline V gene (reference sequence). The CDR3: CASSIGGDTEAFF. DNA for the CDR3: TGTGCCAGTAGTATAGGGGGGGACACTGAAGCTTTCTTT.

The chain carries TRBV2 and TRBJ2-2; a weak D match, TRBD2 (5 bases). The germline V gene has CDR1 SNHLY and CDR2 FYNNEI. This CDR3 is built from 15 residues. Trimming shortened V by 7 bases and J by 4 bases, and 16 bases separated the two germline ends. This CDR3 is CASIMDDAGTGELFF. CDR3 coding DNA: TGTGCCAGCATTATGGACGACGCGGGCACCGGGGAGCTGTTTTTT.

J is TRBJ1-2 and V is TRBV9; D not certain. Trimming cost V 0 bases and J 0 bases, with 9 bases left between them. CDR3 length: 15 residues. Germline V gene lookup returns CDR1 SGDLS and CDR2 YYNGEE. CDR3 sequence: CASSVAGDPNYGYTF. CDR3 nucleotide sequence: TGTGCCAGCAGCGTAGCTGGGGATCCTAACTATGGCTACACCTTC. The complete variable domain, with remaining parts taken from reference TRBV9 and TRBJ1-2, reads DSGVTQTPKHLITATGQRVTLRCSPRSGDLSVYWYQQSLDQGLQFLIQYYNGEERAKGNILERFSAQQFPDLHSELNLSSLELGDSALYFCASSVAGDPNYGYTFGSGTRLTVV.

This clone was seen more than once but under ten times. The CDR3 DNA reads TGCAGCGTTGAAGATCCGGAGCGGGGGACTGAAGCTTTCTTT. Its translation: CSVEDPERGTEAFF. The V gene is TRBV29-1, the J gene TRBJ1-1, with D tentatively TRBD1 (5 bases). The CDR3 extends over 14 amino acids. CDR1 is SQVTM and CDR2 is ANQGSEA in the germline V gene. V lost 0 bases, J lost 5 bases, and 13 bases lay in between.

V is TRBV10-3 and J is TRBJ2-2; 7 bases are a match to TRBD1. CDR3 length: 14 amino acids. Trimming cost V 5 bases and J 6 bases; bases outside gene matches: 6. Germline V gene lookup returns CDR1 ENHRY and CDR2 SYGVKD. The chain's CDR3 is CAISTGTEPGELFF. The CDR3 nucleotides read TGTGCCATCAGTACCGGGACAGAGCCCGGGGAGCTGTTTTTT.

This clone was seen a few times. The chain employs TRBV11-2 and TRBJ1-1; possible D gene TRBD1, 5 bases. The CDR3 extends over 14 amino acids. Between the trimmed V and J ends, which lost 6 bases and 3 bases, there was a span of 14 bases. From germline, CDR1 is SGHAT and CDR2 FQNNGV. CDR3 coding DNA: TGTGCCAGCAGTCCATCGGGGGGATACACTGAAGCTTTCTTT. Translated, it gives CASSPSGGYTEAFF.

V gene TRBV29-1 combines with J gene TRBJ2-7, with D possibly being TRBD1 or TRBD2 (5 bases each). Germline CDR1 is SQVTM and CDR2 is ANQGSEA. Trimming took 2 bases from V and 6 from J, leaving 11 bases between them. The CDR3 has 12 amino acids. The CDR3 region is CSVEPPGSEQYF. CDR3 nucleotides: TGCAGCGTTGAACCCCCAGGGAGCGAGCAGTACTTC.

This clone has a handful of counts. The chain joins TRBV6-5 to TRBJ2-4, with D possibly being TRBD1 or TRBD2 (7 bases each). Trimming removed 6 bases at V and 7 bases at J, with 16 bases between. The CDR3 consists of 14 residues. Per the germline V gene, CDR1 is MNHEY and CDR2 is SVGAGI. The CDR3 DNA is TGTGCCAGCAGAAGAACAGGGGAGGGGAACATTCAGTACTTC. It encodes CASRRTGEGNIQYF.

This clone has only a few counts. The CDR3 loop reads CASSYSNTGELFF. For the CDR3, the DNA is TGTGCCAGCAGTTACTCGAACACCGGGGAGCTGTTTTTT. The chain uses TRBV6-8 and TRBJ2-2; D remains ambiguous. CDR3 length: 13 amino acids. The V end was cut by 0 bases, the J end by 1 base, with 0 bases between. Germline CDR1 MNHGY, CDR2 SAAAGT.

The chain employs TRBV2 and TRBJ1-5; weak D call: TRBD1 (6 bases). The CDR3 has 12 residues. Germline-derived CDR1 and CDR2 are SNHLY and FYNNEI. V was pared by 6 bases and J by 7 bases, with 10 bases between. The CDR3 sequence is CASSPTGQPQHF. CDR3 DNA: TGTGCCAGCAGCCCGACAGGACAGCCCCAGCATTTT. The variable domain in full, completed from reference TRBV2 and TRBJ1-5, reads EPEVTQTPSHQVTQMGQEVILRCVPISNHLYFYWYRQILGQKVEFLVSFYNNEISEKSEIFDDQFSVERPDGSNFTLKIRSTKLEDSAMYFCASSPTGQPQHFGDGTRLSIL.

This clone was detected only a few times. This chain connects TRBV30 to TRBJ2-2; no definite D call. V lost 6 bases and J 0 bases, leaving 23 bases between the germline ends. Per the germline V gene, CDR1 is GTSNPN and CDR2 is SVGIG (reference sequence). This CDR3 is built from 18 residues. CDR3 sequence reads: CACVRTPIPFTNTGELFF. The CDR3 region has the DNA TGTGCCTGTGTGAGGACCCCGATTCCTTTCACGAACACCGGGGAGCTGTTTTTT.

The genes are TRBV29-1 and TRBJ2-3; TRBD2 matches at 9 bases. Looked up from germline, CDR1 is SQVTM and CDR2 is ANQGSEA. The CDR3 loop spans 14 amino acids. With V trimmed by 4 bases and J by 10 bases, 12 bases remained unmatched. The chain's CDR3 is CSVGLAGAPSPQYF. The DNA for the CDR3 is TGCAGCGTTGGTTTAGCGGGGGCCCCTTCCCCGCAGTATTTT.

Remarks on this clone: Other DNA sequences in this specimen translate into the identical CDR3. For the CDR3, the DNA is TGTGCCAGCAGTTTGGGAGAGGATTATGGCTACACCTTC. It encodes CASSLGEDYGYTF. The chain joins TRBV28 to TRBJ1-2; D is unclear. The CDR3 is made up of 13 amino acids. The germline V gene encodes CDR1 MDHEN and CDR2 SYDVKM. Trimming removed 3 bases at V and 5 bases at J, with 10 bases between.

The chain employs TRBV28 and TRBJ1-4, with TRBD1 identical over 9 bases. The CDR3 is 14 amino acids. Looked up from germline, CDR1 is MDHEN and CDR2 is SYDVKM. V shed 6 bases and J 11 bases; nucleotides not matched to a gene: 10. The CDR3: CASSPPGTGWKLFF. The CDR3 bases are TGTGCCAGCAGCCCCCCCGGGACAGGGTGGAAACTGTTTTTT.

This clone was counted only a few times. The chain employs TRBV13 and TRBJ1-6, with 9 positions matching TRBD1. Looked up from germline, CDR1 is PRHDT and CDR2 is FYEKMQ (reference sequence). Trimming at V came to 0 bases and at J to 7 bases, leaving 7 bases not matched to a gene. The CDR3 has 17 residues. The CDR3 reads CASSLGLGTGRNSPLHF. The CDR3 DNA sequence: TGTGCCAGCAGCTTAGGACTCGGGACAGGGAGGAATTCACCCCTCCACTTT.

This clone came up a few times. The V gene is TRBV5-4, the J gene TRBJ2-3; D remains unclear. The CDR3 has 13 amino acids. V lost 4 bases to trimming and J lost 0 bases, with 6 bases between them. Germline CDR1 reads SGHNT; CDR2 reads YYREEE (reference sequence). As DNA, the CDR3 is TGTGCCAGCAGCGGTGCTAGCACAGATACGCAGTATTTT. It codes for CASSGASTDTQYF.

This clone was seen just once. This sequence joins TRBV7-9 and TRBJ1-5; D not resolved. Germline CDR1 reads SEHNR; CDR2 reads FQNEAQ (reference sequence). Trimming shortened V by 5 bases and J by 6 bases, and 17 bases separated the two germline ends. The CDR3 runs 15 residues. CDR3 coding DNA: TGTGCCAGCAGCCCGGGCCCACTTGCCCCTCAGCCCCAGCATTTT. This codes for CASSPGPLAPQPQHF.

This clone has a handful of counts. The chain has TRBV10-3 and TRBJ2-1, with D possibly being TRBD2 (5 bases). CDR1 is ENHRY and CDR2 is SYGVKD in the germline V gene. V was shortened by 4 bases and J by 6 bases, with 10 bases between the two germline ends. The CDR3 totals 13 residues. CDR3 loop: CAISAAGSNEQFF. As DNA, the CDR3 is TGTGCCATCAGTGCCGCGGGCAGCAATGAGCAGTTCTTC.

The CDR3 DNA sequence: TGTGCCAGCAGTTCTACAGGGGGCTATGGCTACACCTTC. It encodes CASSSTGGYGYTF. The chain combines TRBV28 with TRBJ1-2, with 8 bases that match TRBD1. With V trimmed by 4 bases and J by 4 bases, 2 bases remained unmatched. Germline V gives CDR1 MDHEN, CDR2 SYDVKM. This CDR3 spans 13 amino acids.